Each of the 21 T cell receptor beta chains below was sequenced from the same sample in a study of blood T cell repertoires in COVID-19. The repertoire was sequenced with immunoSEQ multiplex PCR; TCRdb's copy has only in-frame clones and lacks some. The table has 270,000 or so clones, approximately 85% seen once. The material sequenced was PBMCs or T cells enriched from blood (not recorded which). Receptor source: a woman aged 50 to 65 who had been exposed to COVID-19.

This chain joins TRBV5-1 and TRBJ1-2, with D uncertain. CDR3 size: 13 residues. Per germline, CDR1 SGHRS and CDR2 YFSETQ. Trimming removed 0 bases at V and 8 bases at J, with 11 bases between. CDR3 in amino acids: CASSLGGFDGYTF. The CDR3 nucleotides read TGCGCCAGCAGCTTGGGAGGGTTCGACGGCTACACCTTC.

This clone was seen just once. V and J are TRBV27 and TRBJ2-7; 11 bases agree with TRBD2. Germline assignment: CDR1 MNHEY and CDR2 SMNVEV (reference sequence). CDR3 size: 15 residues. The trim removed 4 bases at V and 2 bases at J, leaving 4 bases unmatched. CDR3 bases: TGTGCCAGCAGTTCAAGACTAGCGGGGCCCTACGAGCAGTACTTC. Residues: CASSSRLAGPYEQYF.

The gene calls are TRBV2 and TRBJ2-3; the D gene is possibly TRBD2 (6 bases). CDR1 and CDR2 from the germline V gene are SNHLY and FYNNEI. There are 14 residues in the CDR3. V dropped 8 bases and J dropped 3 bases, with 15 bases sitting between them. CDR3 DNA: TGTGCCAGCTTACGGGAGCCTAGTACAGATACGCAGTATTTT. Encoded protein: CASLREPSTDTQYF. Full variable domain (outside the CDR3, taken from reference TRBV2 and TRBJ2-3): EPEVTQTPSHQVTQMGQEVILRCVPISNHLYFYWYRQILGQKVEFLVSFYNNEISEKSEIFDDQFSVERPDGSNFTLKIRSTKLEDSAMYFCASLREPSTDTQYFGPGTRLTVL.

The CDR3 protein is CASGGVLETQYF. Here the CDR3 DNA reads TGTGCCAGTGGAGGGGTTTTGGAGACCCAGTACTTC. J is TRBJ2-5 and V is TRBV2; D is perhaps TRBD2 (6 bases). The CDR3 has 12 amino acids. The germline V gene encodes CDR1 SNHLY and CDR2 FYNNEI. Trimming removed 9 bases from V and 5 bases from J, with 13 bases in between.

This chain connects TRBV18 to TRBJ2-5, with 9 bases fitting TRBD1. The CDR3 covers 16 residues. The junction had 7 bases not matched to a gene; V was cut back by 4 bases and J by 1 base. Germline V CDR1 and CDR2: KGHSH, LQKENI. The CDR3 DNA follows: TGTGCCAGCTCACGGGACAGGGTTGGGCTCCAAGAGACCCAGTACTTC. Amino acids: CASSRDRVGLQETQYF. The variable domain in full, with the rest retrieved from reference TRBV18 and TRBJ2-5, is NAGVMQNPRHLVRRRGQEARLRCSPMKGHSHVYWYRQLPEEGLKFMVYLQKENIIDESGMPKERFSAEFPKEGPSILRIQQVVRGDSAAYFCASSRDRVGLQETQYFGPGTRLLVL.

The genes are TRBV4-2 and TRBJ1-1, with 9 bases that match TRBD1. V lost 1 base to trimming and J lost 10 bases; unmatched junction nucleotides: 7. The CDR3 length is 14 residues. Germline V gene lookup returns CDR1 LGHNA and CDR2 YNFKEQ. The CDR3 protein is CASSQGGQGRVAFF. The CDR3 DNA is TGTGCCAGCAGCCAAGGGGGACAGGGTCGCGTAGCTTTCTTT.

For this clone: At the DNA level, this CDR3 is encoded by other sequences in the same sample as well. The genes are TRBV4-3 and TRBJ1-1; D is uncertain. Deletions cut 0 bases from V and 4 bases from J, with 9 bases between. CDR3 length equals 14 residues. Germline V gene data show CDR1 as LGHNA and CDR2 as YSLEER. The CDR3 here is CASSQEDGSTEAFF. For the CDR3, the DNA is TGCGCCAGCAGCCAAGAAGACGGGTCCACTGAAGCTTTCTTT.

By share of the sample, this clone is medium-sized. V gene TRBV19 combines with J gene TRBJ1-1, with D possibly being TRBD1 (6 bases). The germline V gene has CDR1 LNHDA and CDR2 SQIVND (reference sequence). This CDR3 has 14 amino acids. Trimming cost V 1 base and J 1 base, with 7 bases left between them. CDR3 DNA sequence: TGTGCCAGTAGTATAGGGACAGCGAACACTGAAGCTTTCTTT. This encodes CASSIGTANTEAFF.

The rearrangement uses TRBV2 and TRBJ2-1, with 7 nucleotides matching TRBD2. The length of the CDR3 is 17 residues. Per germline, CDR1 SNHLY and CDR2 FYNNEI. V trimming: 0 bases; J trimming: 5 bases; junction bases outside the gene matches: 10. DNA for the CDR3: TGTGCCAGCAGTGAAGCGCTTCGGCGGGGGTATAACAATGAGCAGTTCTTC. Protein sequence: CASSEALRRGYNNEQFF.

The rearrangement uses TRBV15 and TRBJ2-5; TRBD1 matches at 7 bases. Germline V CDR1 and CDR2: LNHNV, YYDKDF (reference sequence). CDR3 length equals 14 residues. With 2 bases clipped from V and 4 bases from J, the junction kept 4 bases outside the gene matches. The CDR3 loop reads CATSRLRGPETQYF. The CDR3 DNA sequence: TGTGCCACCAGCAGACTAAGGGGGCCAGAGACCCAGTACTTC.

The gene calls are TRBV3-1 (or the pseudogene TRBV3-2) and TRBJ2-7; 8 nucleotides agree with TRBD1. Looked up from germline, CDR1 is LGHDT and CDR2 is YNNKEL (reference sequence). The CDR3 contains 14 residues. With V trimmed by 4 bases and J by 6 bases, 8 bases remained unmatched. The CDR3 bases are TGTGCCAGCAGCCCTGGACAGGGAATCAGCGAGCAGTACTTC. It translates to CASSPGQGISEQYF.

The chain uses TRBV10-1 and TRBJ2-1, with D possibly being TRBD1 (5 bases). Germline lookup yields CDR1 WNHNN and CDR2 SYGVQD (reference sequence). There are 14 residues in the CDR3. V lost 3 bases and J 3 bases, leaving 9 bases between the germline ends. The CDR3 region has the DNA TGCGCCAGCAGTGAAAGGGGCTTCTACAATGAGCAGTTCTTC. Its translation is CASSERGFYNEQFF.

The J gene is TRBJ2-1, the V gene TRBV2; D is unclear. Germline V lookup: CDR1 SNHLY, CDR2 FYNNEI. This CDR3 region has 13 residues. Trimming stripped 2 bases from V and 9 bases from J, with 11 bases between. This CDR3 reads CASSERPRIEQFF. The CDR3 bases are TGTGCCAGCAGTGAAAGGCCGAGGATTGAGCAGTTCTTC.

The rearrangement links TRBV18 to TRBJ1-1; D gene unclear. V lost 4 bases and J 4 bases, leaving 13 bases between the germline ends. The CDR3 has 14 amino acids. Germline V gene sequence: CDR1 KGHSH, CDR2 LQKENI. The CDR3 DNA sequence: TGTGCCAGCTCACGAGAATCTACTGCCACTGAAGCTTTCTTT. Translated, it gives CASSRESTATEAFF. The variable domain in full, completed from reference TRBV18 and TRBJ1-1, reads NAGVMQNPRHLVRRRGQEARLRCSPMKGHSHVYWYRQLPEEGLKFMVYLQKENIIDESGMPKERFSAEFPKEGPSILRIQQVVRGDSAAYFCASSRESTATEAFFGQGTRLTVV.

The count of this clone is one. The rearrangement links TRBV12-3 or TRBV12-4 to TRBJ1-1; D is perhaps TRBD1 (5 bases). Trimming shortened V by 6 bases and J by 6 bases, and 14 bases separated the two germline ends. CDR3 length equals 13 residues. CDR3 bases: TGTGCCAGCAGGCCTCGGACAAGACCTGAAGCTTTCTTT. It specifies CASRPRTRPEAFF.

The rearrangement links TRBV15 to TRBJ2-1; D perhaps matches TRBD2 (5 bases). Germline values: CDR1 LNHNV, CDR2 YYDKDF (reference sequence). This CDR3 is built from 15 residues. Trimming shortened V by 1 base and J by 5 bases, and 12 bases separated the two germline ends. CDR3 DNA sequence: TGTGCCACCAGCAGAGGGGAGAGCTACCACAATGAGCAGTTCTTC. Encoded protein: CATSRGESYHNEQFF.

This clone has a single count. The chain is built from TRBV6-5 and TRBJ2-7, with TRBD1 matching 9 bases. CDR1 is MNHEY, CDR2 SVGAGI, per germline. This CDR3 comprises 13 residues. V dropped 5 bases and J dropped 5; count of bases not matched to a gene: 4. CDR3 sequence reads: CASSRGQGHEQYF. Written as DNA, the CDR3 is TGTGCCAGCAGTAGGGGACAGGGCCACGAGCAGTACTTC.

This rearrangement joins TRBV7-8 to TRBJ1-1; TRBD1 might be the D (5 bases). CDR3 size: 14 residues. The V end was cut by 5 bases, the J end by 2 bases, with 12 bases between. Germline V CDR1 and CDR2: SGHVS, FQNEAQ. The CDR3 DNA reads as TGTGCCAGCAGCCGGGGACTCCGCAACACTGAAGCTTTCTTT. Encoded protein: CASSRGLRNTEAFF.

The V and J genes are TRBV18 and TRBJ1-2, with 7 nucleotides matching TRBD1. Germline V gene data show CDR1 as KGHSH and CDR2 as LQKENI. The CDR3 covers 13 residues. Unmatched junction bases numbered 6, after V lost 3 bases and J lost 8 bases. This CDR3 is CASSPGQDWGYTF. CDR3 bases: TGTGCCAGCTCACCCGGACAGGATTGGGGCTACACCTTC.

The V and J genes are TRBV4-3 and TRBJ1-4; 9 bases agree with TRBD1. This CDR3 contains 16 residues. V shed 4 bases and J 8 bases; nucleotides not matched to a gene: 11. The V gene's germline CDR1 is LGHNA and CDR2 YSLEER. The CDR3 here is CASSRRIVGQGEKLFF. The DNA for the CDR3 is TGCGCCAGCAGCCGTCGAATAGTGGGACAGGGAGAAAAACTGTTTTTT.

This clone appeared once. The chain couples TRBV18 to TRBJ2-3; tentative D call: TRBD1 (6 bases). Looked up from germline, CDR1 is KGHSH and CDR2 is LQKENI. The CDR3 sequence is 12 residues long. V lost 5 bases, J lost 3 bases, and 6 bases lay in between. The DNA of the CDR3 is TGTGCCAGCTCAACAGGGACAGATACGCAGTATTTT. Its translation is CASSTGTDTQYF.